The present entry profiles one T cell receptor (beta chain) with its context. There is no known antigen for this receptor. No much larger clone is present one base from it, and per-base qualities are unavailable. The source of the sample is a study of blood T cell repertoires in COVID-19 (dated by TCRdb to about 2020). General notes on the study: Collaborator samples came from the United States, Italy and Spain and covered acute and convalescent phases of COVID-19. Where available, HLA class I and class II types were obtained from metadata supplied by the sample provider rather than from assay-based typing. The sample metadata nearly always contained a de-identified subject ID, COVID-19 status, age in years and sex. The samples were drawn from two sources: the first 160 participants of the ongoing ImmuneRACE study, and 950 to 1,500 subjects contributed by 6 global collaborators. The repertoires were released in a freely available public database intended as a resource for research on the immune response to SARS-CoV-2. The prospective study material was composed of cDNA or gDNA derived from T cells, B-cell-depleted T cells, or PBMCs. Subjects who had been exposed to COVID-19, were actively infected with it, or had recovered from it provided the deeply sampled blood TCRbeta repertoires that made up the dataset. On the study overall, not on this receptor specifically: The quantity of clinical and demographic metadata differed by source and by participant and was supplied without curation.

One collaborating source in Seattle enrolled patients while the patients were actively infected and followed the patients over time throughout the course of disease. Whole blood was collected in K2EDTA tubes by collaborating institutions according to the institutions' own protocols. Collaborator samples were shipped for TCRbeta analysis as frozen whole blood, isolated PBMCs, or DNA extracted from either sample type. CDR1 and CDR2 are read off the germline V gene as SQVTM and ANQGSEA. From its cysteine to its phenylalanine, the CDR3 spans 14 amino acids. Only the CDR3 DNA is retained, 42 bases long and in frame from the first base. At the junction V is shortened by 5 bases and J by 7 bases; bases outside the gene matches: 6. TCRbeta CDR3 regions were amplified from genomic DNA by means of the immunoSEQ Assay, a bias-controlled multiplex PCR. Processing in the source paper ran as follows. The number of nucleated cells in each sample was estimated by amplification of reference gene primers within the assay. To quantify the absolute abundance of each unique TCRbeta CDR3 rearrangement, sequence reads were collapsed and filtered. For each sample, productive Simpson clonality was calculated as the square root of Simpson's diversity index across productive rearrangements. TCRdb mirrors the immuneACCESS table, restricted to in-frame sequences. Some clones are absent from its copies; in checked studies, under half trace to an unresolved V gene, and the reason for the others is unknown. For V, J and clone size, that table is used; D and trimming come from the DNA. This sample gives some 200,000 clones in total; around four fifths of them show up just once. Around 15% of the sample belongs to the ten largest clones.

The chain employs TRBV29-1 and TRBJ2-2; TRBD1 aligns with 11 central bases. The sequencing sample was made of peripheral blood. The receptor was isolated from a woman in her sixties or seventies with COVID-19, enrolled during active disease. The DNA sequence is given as TGCAGCGTTTTCGGACAGGGGGCTGTCGGGGAGCTGTTTTTT. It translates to CSVFGQGAVGELFF.